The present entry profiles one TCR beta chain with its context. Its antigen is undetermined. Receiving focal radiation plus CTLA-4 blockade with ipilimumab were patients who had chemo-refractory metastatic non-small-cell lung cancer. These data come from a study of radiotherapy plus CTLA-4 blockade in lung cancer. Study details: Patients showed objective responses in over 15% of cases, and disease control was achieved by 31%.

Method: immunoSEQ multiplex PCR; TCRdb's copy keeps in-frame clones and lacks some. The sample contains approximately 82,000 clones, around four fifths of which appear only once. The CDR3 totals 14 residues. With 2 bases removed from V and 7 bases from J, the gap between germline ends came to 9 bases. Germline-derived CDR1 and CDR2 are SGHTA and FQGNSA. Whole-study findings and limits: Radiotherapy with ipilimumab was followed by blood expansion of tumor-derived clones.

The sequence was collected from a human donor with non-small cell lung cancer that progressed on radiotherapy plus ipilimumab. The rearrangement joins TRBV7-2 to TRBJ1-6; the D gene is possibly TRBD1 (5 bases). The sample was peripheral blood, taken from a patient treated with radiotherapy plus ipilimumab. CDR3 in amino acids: CASSLQGWNSPLHF. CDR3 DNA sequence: TGTGCCAGCAGCTTACAGGGTTGGAATTCACCCCTCCACTTT.